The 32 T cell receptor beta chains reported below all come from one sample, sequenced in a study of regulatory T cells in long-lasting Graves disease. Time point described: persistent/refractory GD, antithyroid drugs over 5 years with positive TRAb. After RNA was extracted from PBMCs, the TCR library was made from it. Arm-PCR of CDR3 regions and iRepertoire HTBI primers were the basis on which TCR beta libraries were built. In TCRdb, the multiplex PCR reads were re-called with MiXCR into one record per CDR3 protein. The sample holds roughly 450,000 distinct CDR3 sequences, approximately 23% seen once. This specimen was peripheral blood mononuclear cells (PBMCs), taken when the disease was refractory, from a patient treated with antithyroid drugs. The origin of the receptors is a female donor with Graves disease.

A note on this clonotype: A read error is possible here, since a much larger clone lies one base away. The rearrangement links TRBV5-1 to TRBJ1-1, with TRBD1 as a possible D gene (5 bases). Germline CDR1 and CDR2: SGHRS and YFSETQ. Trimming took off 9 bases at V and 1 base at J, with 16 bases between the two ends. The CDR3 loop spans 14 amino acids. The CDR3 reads CANGPGGENTEAFF. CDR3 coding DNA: TGCGCCAACGGCCCGGGGGGAGAGAACACTGAAGCTTTCTTT.

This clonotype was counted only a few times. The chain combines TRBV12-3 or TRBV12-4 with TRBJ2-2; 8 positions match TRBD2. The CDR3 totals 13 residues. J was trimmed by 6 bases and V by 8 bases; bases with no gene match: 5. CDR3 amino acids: CASGIAGPGELFF. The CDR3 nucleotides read TGTGCCAGCGGGATAGCGGGGCCCGGGGAGCTGTTTTTT.

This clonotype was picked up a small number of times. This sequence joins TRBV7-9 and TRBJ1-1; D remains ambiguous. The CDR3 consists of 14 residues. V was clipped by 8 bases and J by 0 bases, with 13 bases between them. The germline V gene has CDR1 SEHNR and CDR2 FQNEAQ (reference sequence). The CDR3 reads CASQYGLLNTEAFF. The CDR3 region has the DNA TGTGCCAGCCAGTACGGCCTTTTGAACACTGAAGCTTTCTTT.

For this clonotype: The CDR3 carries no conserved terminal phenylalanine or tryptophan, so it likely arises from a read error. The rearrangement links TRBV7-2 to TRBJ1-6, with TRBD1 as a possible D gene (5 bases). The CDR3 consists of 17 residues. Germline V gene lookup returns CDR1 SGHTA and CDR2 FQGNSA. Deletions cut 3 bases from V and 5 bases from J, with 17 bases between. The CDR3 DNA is TGTGCCAGCAGCTTCAACGCCGGGACGACAGATAATTCACCCCTCCACCTT. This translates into CASSFNAGTTDNSPLHL.

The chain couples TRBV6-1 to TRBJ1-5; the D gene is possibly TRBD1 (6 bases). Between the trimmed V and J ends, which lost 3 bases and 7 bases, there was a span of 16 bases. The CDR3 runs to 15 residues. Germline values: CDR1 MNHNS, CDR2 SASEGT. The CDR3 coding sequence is TGTGCCAGCAGTGACCCGGGGGGCGTGGGCCAGCCCCAGCATTTT. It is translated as CASSDPGGVGQPQHF.

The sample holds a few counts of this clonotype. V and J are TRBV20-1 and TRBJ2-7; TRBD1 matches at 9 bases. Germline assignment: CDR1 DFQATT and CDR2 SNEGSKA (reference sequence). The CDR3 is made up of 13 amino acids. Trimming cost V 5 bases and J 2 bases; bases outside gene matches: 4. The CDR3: CSAAGQGTYEQYF. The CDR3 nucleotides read TGCAGTGCTGCGGGACAGGGAACCTACGAGCAGTACTTC.

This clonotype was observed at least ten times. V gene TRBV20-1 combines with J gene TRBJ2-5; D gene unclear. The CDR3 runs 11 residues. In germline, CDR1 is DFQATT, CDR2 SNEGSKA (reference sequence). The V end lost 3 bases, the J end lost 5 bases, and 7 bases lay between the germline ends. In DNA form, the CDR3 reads TGCAGTGCTAGTTGGCAGGAGACCCAGTACTTC. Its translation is CSASWQETQYF.

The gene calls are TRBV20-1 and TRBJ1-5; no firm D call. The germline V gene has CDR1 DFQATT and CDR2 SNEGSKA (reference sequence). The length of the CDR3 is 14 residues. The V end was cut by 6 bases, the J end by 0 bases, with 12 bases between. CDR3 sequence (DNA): TGCAGTGCCCTCCCCGGGGTTAGCAATCAGCCCCAGCATTTT. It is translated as CSALPGVSNQPQHF.

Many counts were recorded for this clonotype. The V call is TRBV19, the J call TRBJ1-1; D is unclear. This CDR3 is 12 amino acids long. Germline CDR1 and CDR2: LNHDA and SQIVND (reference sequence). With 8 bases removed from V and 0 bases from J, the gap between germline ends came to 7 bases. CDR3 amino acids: CASQNMNTEAFF. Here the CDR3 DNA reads TGTGCCAGTCAAAACATGAACACTGAAGCTTTCTTT.

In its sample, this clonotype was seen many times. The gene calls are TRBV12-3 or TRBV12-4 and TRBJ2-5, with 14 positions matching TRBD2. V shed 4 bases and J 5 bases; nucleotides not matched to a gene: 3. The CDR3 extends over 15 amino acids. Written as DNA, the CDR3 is TGTGCCAGCAGTTCGGGACTAGCGGGGGTGGAGACCCAGTACTTC. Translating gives CASSSGLAGVETQYF.

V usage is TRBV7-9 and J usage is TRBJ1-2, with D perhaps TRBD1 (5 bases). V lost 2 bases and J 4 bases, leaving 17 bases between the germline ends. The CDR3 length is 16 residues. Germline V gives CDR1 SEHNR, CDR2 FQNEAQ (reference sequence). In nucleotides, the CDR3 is TGTGCCAGCAGCTTAAGTGTCGGGGCCATGGGCTATGGCTACACCTTC. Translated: CASSLSVGAMGYGYTF.

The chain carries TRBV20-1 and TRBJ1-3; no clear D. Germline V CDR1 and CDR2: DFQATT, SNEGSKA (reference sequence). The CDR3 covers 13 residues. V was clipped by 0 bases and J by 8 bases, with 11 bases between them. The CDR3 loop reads CSARDFYGYTIYF. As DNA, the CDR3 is TGCAGTGCTAGAGATTTCTACGGTTACACCATATATTTT.

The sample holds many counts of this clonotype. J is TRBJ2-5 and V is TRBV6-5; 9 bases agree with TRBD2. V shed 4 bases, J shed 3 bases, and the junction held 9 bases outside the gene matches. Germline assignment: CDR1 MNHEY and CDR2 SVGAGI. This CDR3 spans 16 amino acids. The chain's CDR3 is CASSLAGVSEEETQYF. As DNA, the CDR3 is TGTGCCAGCAGTTTAGCGGGGGTCTCCGAGGAAGAGACCCAGTACTTC.

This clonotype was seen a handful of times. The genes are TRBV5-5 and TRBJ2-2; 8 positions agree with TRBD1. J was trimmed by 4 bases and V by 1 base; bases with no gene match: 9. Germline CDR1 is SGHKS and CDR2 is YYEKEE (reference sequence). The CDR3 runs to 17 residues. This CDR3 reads CASSLWGTGASTGELFF. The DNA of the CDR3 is TGTGCCAGCAGCTTGTGGGGGACAGGAGCGTCCACCGGGGAGCTGTTTTTT. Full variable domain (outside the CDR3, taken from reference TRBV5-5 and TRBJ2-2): DAGVTQSPTHLIKTRGQQVTLRCSPISGHKSVSWYQQVLGQGPQFIFQYYEKEERGRGNFPDRFSARQFPNYSSELNVNALLLGDSALYLCASSLWGTGASTGELFFGEGSRLTVL.

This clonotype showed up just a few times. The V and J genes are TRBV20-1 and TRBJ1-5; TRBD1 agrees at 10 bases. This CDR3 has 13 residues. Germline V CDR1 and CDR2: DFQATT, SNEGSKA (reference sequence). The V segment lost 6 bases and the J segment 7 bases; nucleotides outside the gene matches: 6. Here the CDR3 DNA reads TGCAGTGCCCACGGGACAGGGGAGCAGCCCCAGCATTTT. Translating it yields CSAHGTGEQPQHF.

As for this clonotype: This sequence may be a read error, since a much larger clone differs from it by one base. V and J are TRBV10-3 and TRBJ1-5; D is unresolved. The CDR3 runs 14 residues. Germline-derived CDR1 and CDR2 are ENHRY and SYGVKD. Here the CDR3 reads CATSAEDSNQPQHF. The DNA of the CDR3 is TGTGCCACCAGTGCCGAGGATAGCAATCAGCCCCAGCATTTT.

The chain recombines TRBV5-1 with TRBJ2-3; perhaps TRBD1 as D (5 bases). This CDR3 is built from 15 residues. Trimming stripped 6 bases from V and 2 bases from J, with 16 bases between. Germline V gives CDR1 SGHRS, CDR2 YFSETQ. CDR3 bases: TGCGCCAGCACCAGGGAAGTTGAAATCACAGATACGCAGTATTTT. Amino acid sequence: CASTREVEITDTQYF.

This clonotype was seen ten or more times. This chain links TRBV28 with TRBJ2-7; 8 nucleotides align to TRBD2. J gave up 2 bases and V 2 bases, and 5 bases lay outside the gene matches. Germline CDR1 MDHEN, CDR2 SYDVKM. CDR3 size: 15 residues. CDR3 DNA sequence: TGTGCCAGCAGTTTAATACTAGCGGAACCCTACGAGCAGTACTTC. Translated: CASSLILAEPYEQYF.

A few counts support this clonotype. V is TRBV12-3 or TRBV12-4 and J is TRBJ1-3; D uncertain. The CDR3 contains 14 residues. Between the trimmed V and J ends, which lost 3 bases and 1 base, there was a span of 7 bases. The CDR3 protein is CASSFLGSGNTIYF. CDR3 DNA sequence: TGTGCCAGCAGTTTTCTAGGGTCTGGAAACACCATATATTTT.

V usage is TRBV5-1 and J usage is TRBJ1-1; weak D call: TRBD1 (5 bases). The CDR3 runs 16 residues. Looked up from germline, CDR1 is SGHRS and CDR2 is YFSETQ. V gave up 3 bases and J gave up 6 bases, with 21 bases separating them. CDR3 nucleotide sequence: TGCGCCAGCAGCTCTCTCCAAGCGGCAGGGCCGTCTGAAGCTTTCTTT. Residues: CASSSLQAAGPSEAFF.

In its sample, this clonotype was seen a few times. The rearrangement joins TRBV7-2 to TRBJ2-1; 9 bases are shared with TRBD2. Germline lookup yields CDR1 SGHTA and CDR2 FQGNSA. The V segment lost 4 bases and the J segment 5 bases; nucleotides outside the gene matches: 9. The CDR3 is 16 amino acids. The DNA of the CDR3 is TGTGCCAGCAGCTCCCTTCGCGGGGGGGCTCACAATGAGCAGTTCTTC. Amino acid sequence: CASSSLRGGAHNEQFF.

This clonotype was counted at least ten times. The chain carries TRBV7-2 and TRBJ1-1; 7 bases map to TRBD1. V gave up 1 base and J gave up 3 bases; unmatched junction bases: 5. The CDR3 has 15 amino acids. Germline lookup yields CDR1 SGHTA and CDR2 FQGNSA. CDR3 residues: CASSLGAGGYTEAFF. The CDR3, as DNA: TGTGCCAGCAGCTTAGGCGCAGGGGGGTACACTGAAGCTTTCTTT.

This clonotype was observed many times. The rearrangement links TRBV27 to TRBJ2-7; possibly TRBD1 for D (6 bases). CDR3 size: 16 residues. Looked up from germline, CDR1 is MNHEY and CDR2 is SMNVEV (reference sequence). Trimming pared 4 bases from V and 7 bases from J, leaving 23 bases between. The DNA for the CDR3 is TGTGCCAGCAGTTCTCAACCCAGGGGAAAACCCGAGGAGCAGTACTTC. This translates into CASSSQPRGKPEEQYF.

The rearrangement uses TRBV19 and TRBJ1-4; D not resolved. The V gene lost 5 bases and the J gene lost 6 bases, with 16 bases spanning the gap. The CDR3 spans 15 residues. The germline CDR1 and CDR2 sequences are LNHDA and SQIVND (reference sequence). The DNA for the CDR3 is TGTGCCAGTAGTCCCCCCGGGCGGTTTTATGAAAAACTGTTTTTT. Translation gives CASSPPGRFYEKLFF.

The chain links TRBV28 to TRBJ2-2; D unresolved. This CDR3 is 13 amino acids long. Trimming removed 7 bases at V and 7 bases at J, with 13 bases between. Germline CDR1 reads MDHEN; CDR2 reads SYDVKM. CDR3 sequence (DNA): TGTGCCAGCAATAATGACGCCCTCGGGGAGCTGTTTTTT. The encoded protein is CASNNDALGELFF.

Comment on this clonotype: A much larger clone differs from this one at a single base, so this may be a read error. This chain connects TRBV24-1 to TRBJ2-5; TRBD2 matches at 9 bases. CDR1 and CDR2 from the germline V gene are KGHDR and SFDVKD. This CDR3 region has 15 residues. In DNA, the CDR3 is TGTACCACCAGTGAGTCTCTAGCGGGACAAGAGACCCAGTACTTC. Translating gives CTTSESLAGQETQYF.

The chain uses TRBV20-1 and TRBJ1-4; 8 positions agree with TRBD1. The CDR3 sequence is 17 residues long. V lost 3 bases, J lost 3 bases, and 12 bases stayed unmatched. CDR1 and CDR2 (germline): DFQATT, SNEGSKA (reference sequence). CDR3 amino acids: CSASGGQGSAANEKLFF. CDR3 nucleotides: TGCAGTGCTAGTGGTGGACAGGGAAGCGCGGCTAATGAAAAACTGTTTTTT.

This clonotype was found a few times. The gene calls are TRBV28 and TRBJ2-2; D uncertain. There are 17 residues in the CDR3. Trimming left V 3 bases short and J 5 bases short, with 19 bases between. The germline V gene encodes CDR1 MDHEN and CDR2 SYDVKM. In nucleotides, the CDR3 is TGTGCCAGCAGTTTCCCCGAGAGTTTGGCAGAGACCGGGGAGCTGTTTTTT. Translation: CASSFPESLAETGELFF.

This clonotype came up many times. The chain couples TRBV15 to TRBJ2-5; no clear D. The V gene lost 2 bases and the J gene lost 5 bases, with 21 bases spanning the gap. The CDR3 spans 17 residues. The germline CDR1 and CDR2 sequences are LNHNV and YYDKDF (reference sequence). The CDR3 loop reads CATSRPLGPSGPETQYF. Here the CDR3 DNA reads TGTGCCACCAGCAGACCCTTAGGACCCTCAGGCCCGGAGACCCAGTACTTC.

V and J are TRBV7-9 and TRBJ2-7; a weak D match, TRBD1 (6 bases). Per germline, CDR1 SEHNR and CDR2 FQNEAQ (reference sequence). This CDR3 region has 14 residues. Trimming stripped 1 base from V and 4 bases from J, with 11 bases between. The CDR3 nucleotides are TGTGCCAGCAGCTTAGATGGGACACCGTACGAGCAGTACTTC. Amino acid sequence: CASSLDGTPYEQYF. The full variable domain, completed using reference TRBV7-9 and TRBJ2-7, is DTGVSQNPRHKITKRGQNVTFRCDPISEHNRLYWYRQTLGQGPEFLTYFQNEAQLEKSRLLSDRFSAERPKGSFSTLEIQRTEQGDSAMYLCASSLDGTPYEQYFGPGTRLTVT.

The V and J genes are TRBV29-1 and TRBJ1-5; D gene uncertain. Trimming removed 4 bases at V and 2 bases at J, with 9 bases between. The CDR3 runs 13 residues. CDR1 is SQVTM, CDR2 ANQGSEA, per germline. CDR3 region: CSVGEGGNQPQHF. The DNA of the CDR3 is TGCAGCGTTGGGGAGGGTGGCAATCAGCCCCAGCATTTT.

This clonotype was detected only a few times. The CDR3 region has the DNA TGCAGTGCTAGAGGACAGGGGGACACTGAAGCTTTCTTT. It is translated as CSARGQGDTEAFF. The genes are TRBV20-1 and TRBJ1-1; 9 bases agree with TRBD1. Germline V CDR1 and CDR2: DFQATT, SNEGSKA (reference sequence). Germline trimming cut 1 base from V and 3 bases from J; bases unmatched to any gene: 0. The length of the CDR3 is 13 residues.